One and the same sample provided the 20 T cell receptor beta chains below, sequenced in a study of PD-L1 blockade in urothelial cancer. TCRdb keeps only in-frame clones here, not all; method: immunoSEQ multiplex PCR. The table has some 110,000 clones, around 93% seen once. As for time point: peripheral blood 6 weeks after treatment start. The sequencing used PBMCs, collected around atezolizumab (anti-PD-L1) treatment. All receptors come from a man in his 60s with urothelial cancer.

The rearrangement uses TRBV5-1 and TRBJ2-7; 7 positions match TRBD1. The V gene's germline CDR1 is SGHRS and CDR2 YFSETQ. V lost 2 bases, J lost 0 bases, and 2 bases stayed unmatched. The CDR3 contains 14 residues. The chain's CDR3 is CASSLGGASYEQYF. CDR3 in DNA: TGCGCCAGCAGCTTAGGGGGCGCCTCCTACGAGCAGTACTTC.

The chain combines TRBV7-9 with TRBJ2-5; 7 bases line up with TRBD2. The CDR3 totals 14 residues. J gave up 2 bases and V 5 bases, and 5 bases lay outside the gene matches. From germline, CDR1 is SEHNR and CDR2 FQNEAQ (reference sequence). CDR3 amino acids: CASSQLAAQETQYF. The CDR3 region has the DNA TGTGCCAGCAGCCAGCTAGCGGCTCAAGAGACCCAGTACTTC.

This chain connects TRBV5-5 to TRBJ2-1, with 11 bases matching TRBD1. The CDR3 spans 16 residues. The V gene's germline CDR1 is SGHKS and CDR2 YYEKEE (reference sequence). V shed 1 base and J 3 bases; nucleotides not matched to a gene: 3. CDR3 coding DNA: TGTGCCAGCAGCTTGTCAGGGACAGGGGGCTACAATGAGCAGTTCTTC. Its protein is CASSLSGTGGYNEQFF.

V usage is TRBV4-3 and J usage is TRBJ2-2; 9 nucleotides agree with TRBD2. Germline V gives CDR1 LGHNA, CDR2 YSLEER. V dropped 1 base and J dropped 6; count of bases not matched to a gene: 3. The CDR3 consists of 15 residues. This chain's CDR3 is CASSQGLAGPGELFF. In nucleotides, the CDR3 is TGCGCCAGCAGCCAAGGGCTAGCGGGACCCGGGGAGCTGTTTTTT.

V gene TRBV7-8 combines with J gene TRBJ2-3, with 10 bases lining up with TRBD1. V was clipped by 1 base and J by 2 bases; unmatched bases: 3. Germline-derived CDR1 and CDR2 are SGHVS and FQNEAQ. The CDR3 contains 16 residues. CDR3 sequence reads: CASSLVGTGATDTQYF. CDR3 DNA sequence: TGTGCCAGCAGCTTAGTAGGGACAGGGGCCACAGATACGCAGTATTTT.

The chain couples TRBV4-2 to TRBJ2-5, with 7 bases matching TRBD2. Germline V gives CDR1 LGHNA, CDR2 YNFKEQ. This CDR3 has 15 residues. Trimming removed 2 bases from V and 3 bases from J; junction bases left unmatched: 6. The CDR3 sequence: CASSQIGEGKETQYF. The DNA for the CDR3 is TGTGCCAGCAGCCAAATTGGGGAGGGAAAAGAGACCCAGTACTTC.

The gene calls are TRBV6-4 and TRBJ2-1, with 8 bases matching TRBD2. Germline CDR1 and CDR2: MRHNA and SNTAGT. The CDR3 runs to 13 residues. V lost 5 bases to trimming and J lost 8 bases; unmatched junction nucleotides: 5. The CDR3 DNA sequence: TGTGCCAGCAGTAAGGGGCGGGAGGATGAGCAGTTCTTC. Translating gives CASSKGREDEQFF.

The chain joins TRBV7-3 to TRBJ2-5; D possibly corresponds to TRBD1 (6 bases). The germline gives CDR1 SGHTA, CDR2 FQGTGA. The CDR3 spans 13 residues. V was cut by 6 bases and J by 1 base, with 9 bases left in between. CDR3 nucleotide sequence: TGTGCCAGCAGTCAGACAGGCCAAGAGACCCAGTACTTC. Its translation is CASSQTGQETQYF.

This sequence joins TRBV19 and TRBJ2-6, with 7 nucleotides matching TRBD1. Germline CDR1 reads LNHDA; CDR2 reads SQIVND (reference sequence). The CDR3 is 18 amino acids. Losses at the gene ends were 1 base for V and 0 bases for J; bases not matched to a gene: 6. The CDR3 region has the DNA TGTGCCAGTAGTATAGTAGGACAGGCGAGCTCTGGGGCCAACGTCCTGACTTTC. Translated: CASSIVGQASSGANVLTF.

The chain uses TRBV6-5 and TRBJ2-1; 10 bases line up with TRBD2. The CDR3 extends over 16 amino acids. V was pared by 0 bases and J by 7 bases, with 6 bases of the junction left unmatched. Germline CDR1 is MNHEY and CDR2 is SVGAGI. In DNA, the CDR3 is TGTGCCAGCAGTTACTCTGAGCGGGGGGGCTTAAATGAGCAGTTCTTC. Translating gives CASSYSERGGLNEQFF.

The chain couples TRBV15 to TRBJ2-1, with 11 bases matching TRBD2. The CDR3 is made up of 15 amino acids. V shed 1 base, J shed 7 bases, and the junction held 3 bases outside the gene matches. Per the germline V gene, CDR1 is LNHNV and CDR2 is YYDKDF (reference sequence). The CDR3 DNA reads as TGTGCCACCAGCAGAGGACTAGCGGGGAGGAATGAGCAGTTCTTC. Amino acid sequence: CATSRGLAGRNEQFF.

The V call is TRBV28, the J call TRBJ1-5; D is possibly TRBD1 (6 bases). Trimming shortened V by 5 bases and J by 8 bases, and 10 bases separated the two germline ends. Per germline, CDR1 MDHEN and CDR2 SYDVKM. This CDR3 is built from 12 residues. CDR3 residues: CASSPTGEPQHF. The CDR3 DNA sequence: TGTGCCAGCAGTCCGACAGGAGAGCCCCAGCATTTT.

This rearrangement joins TRBV7-2 to TRBJ2-2, with D maybe TRBD2 (6 bases). V lost 7 bases, J lost 0 bases, and 9 bases lay in between. Germline V CDR1 and CDR2: SGHTA, FQGNSA. This CDR3 spans 14 amino acids. CDR3 sequence: CASKAGTNTGELFF. The CDR3 bases are TGTGCCAGCAAGGCGGGGACGAACACCGGGGAGCTGTTTTTT.

V is TRBV20-1 and J is TRBJ2-7; no reliable D call. Germline assignment: CDR1 DFQATT and CDR2 SNEGSKA (reference sequence). The CDR3 is 11 amino acids. V lost 3 bases and J 5 bases, leaving 8 bases between the germline ends. CDR3 amino acids: CSARSFDEQYF. CDR3 DNA sequence: TGCAGTGCTAGGAGCTTCGACGAGCAGTACTTC.

The genes are TRBV6-4 and TRBJ2-1, with D perhaps matching TRBD2 (6 bases). The V gene's germline CDR1 is MRHNA and CDR2 SNTAGT. The length of the CDR3 is 15 residues. With 0 bases removed from V and 6 bases from J, the gap between germline ends came to 12 bases. This CDR3 reads CASSDSTARGNEQFF. CDR3 in DNA: TGTGCCAGCAGTGACTCGACGGCGCGGGGCAATGAGCAGTTCTTC.

This chain joins TRBV19 and TRBJ2-5; TRBD2 matches 7 bases. Per germline, CDR1 LNHDA and CDR2 SQIVND (reference sequence). With V trimmed by 8 bases and J by 2 bases, 5 bases remained unmatched. This CDR3 has 13 residues. Here the CDR3 DNA reads TGTGCCAGTGGGGGGGAGAGACAAGAGACCCAGTACTTC. Protein product: CASGGERQETQYF.

The chain has TRBV6-5 and TRBJ1-5; TRBD1 agrees at 8 bases. The CDR3 consists of 13 residues. The V and J ends lost 5 bases and 6 bases, in that order; junction bases with no gene match: 3. CDR1 and CDR2 from the germline V gene are MNHEY and SVGAGI. The CDR3 DNA sequence: TGTGCCAGCAGTCAGGGGGCAAGTCAGCCCCAGCATTTT. Translated: CASSQGASQPQHF.

The J gene is TRBJ2-1, the V gene TRBV4-1, with 8 bases that match TRBD2. Germline CDR1 reads MGHRA; CDR2 reads YSYEKL. The length of the CDR3 is 17 residues. After removal of 2 bases from V and 4 bases from J, the junction contained 10 bases not matched to a gene. CDR3 DNA: TGCGCCAGCAGCCAATATTACCGGGGGGGCCCGTACAATGAGCAGTTCTTC. It specifies CASSQYYRGGPYNEQFF.

The chain recombines TRBV4-2 with TRBJ2-1; TRBD2 aligns across 11 bases. The CDR3 consists of 16 residues. Germline V lookup: CDR1 LGHNA, CDR2 YNFKEQ. The V gene end was trimmed by 4 bases and the J gene end by 5 bases; junction bases not matched to a gene: 7. The CDR3 sequence is CASSPRGLAENNEQFF. The CDR3 nucleotides are TGTGCCAGCAGCCCACGGGGACTAGCGGAAAACAATGAGCAGTTCTTC.

The V gene is TRBV2, the J gene TRBJ2-1; D is ambiguous. The CDR3 extends over 13 amino acids. Trimming took 4 bases from V and 8 from J, leaving 12 bases between them. Germline V gene sequence: CDR1 SNHLY, CDR2 FYNNEI. The CDR3: CASSGFLGHEQFF. For the CDR3, the DNA is TGTGCCAGCAGTGGTTTCCTAGGCCATGAGCAGTTCTTC.